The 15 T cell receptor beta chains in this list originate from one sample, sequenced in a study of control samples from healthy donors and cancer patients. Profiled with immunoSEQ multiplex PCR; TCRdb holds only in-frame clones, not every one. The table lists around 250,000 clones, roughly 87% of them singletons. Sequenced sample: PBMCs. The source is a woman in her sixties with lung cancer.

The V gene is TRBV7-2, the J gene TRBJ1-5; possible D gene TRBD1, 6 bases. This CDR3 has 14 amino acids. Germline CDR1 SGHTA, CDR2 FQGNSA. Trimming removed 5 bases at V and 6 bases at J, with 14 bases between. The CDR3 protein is CASSPTGLRQPQHF. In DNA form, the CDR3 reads TGTGCCAGCAGCCCAACAGGGTTACGTCAGCCCCAGCATTTT.

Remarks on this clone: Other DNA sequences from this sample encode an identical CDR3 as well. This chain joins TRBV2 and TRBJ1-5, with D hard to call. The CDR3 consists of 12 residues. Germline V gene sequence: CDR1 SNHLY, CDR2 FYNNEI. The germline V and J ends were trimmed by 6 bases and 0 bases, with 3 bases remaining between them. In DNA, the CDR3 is TGTGCCAGCAGAGATAGCAATCAGCCCCAGCATTTT. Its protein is CASRDSNQPQHF.

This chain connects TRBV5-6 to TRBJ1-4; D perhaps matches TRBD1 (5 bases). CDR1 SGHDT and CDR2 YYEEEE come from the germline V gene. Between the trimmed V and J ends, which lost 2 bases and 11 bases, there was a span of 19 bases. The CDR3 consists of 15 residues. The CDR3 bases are TGTGCCAGCAGCTTCGGCCGGGGTTCGGGGCGGAAACTGTTTTTT. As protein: CASSFGRGSGRKLFF.

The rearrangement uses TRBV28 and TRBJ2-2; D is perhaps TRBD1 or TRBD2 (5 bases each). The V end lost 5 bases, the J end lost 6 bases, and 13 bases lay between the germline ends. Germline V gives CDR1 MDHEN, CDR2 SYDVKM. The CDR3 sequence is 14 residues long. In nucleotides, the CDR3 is TGTGCCAGCAGTCGTTTCGGGGCAGCCGGGGAGCTGTTTTTT. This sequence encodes CASSRFGAAGELFF.

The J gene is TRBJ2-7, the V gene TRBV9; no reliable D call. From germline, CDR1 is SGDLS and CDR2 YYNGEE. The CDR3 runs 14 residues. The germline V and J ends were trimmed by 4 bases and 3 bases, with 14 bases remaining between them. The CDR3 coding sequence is TGTGCCAGCAGCCCAGAAGACATCGACTACGAGCAGTACTTC. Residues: CASSPEDIDYEQYF.

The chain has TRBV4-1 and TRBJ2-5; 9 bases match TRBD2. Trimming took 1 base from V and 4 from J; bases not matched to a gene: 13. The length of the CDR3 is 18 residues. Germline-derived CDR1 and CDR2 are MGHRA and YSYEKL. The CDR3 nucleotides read TGCGCCAGCAGCCAAGCCCAACTTGTTGCGGGAGGGTTAGAGACCCAGTACTTC. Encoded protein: CASSQAQLVAGGLETQYF.

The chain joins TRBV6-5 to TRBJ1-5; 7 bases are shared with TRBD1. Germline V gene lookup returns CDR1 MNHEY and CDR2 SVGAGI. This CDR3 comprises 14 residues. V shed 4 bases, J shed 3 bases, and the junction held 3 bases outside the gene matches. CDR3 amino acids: CASSSTGYNQPQHF. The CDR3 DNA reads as TGTGCCAGCAGTTCGACAGGGTACAATCAGCCCCAGCATTTT.

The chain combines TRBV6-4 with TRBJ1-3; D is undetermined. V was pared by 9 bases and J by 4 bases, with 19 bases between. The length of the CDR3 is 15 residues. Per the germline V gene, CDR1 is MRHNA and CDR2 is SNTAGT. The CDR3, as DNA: TGTGCCAGTGGACCGCCTCTGGAATCCGGAAACACCATATATTTT. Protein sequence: CASGPPLESGNTIYF.

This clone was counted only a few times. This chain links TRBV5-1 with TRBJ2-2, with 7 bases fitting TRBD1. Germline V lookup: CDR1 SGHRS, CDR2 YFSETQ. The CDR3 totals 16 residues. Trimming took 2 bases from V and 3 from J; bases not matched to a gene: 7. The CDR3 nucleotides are TGCGCCAGCAGCTTAGACAGGGTCGACGACACCGGGGAGCTGTTTTTT. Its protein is CASSLDRVDDTGELFF.

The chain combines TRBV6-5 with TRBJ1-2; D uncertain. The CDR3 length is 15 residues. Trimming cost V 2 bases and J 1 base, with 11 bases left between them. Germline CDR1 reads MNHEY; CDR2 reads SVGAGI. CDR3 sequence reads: CASSYTAPINYGYTF. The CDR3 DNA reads TGTGCCAGCAGTTACACGGCCCCGATTAACTATGGCTACACCTTC.

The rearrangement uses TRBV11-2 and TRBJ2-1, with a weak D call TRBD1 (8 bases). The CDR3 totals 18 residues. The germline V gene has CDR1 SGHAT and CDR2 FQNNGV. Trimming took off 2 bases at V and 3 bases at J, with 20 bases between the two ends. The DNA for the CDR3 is TGTGCCAGCAGCTTACGGGGGGTGGACAGGGTGAGCTACAATGAGCAGTTCTTC. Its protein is CASSLRGVDRVSYNEQFF.

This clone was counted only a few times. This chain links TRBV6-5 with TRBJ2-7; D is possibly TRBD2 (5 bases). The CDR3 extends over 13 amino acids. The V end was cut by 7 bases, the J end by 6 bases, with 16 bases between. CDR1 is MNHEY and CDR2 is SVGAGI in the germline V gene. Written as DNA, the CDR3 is TGTGCCAGCACCATACACAACGAGGGCGAGCAGTACTTC. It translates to CASTIHNEGEQYF.

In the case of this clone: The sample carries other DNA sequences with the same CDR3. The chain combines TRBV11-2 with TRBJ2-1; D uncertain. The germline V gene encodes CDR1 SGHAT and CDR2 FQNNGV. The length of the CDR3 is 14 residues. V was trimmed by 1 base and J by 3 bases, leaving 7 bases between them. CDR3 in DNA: TGTGCCAGCAGCTTAGGGAGCAGCTACAATGAGCAGTTCTTC. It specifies CASSLGSSYNEQFF.

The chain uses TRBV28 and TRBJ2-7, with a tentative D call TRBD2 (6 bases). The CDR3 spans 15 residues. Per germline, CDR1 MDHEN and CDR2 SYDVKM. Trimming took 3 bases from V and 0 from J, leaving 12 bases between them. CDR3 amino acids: CASSLGRPLSYEQYF. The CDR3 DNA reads TGTGCCAGCAGTTTGGGGAGGCCTCTCTCCTACGAGCAGTACTTC. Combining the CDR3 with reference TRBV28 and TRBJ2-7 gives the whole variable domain DVKVTQSSRYLVKRTGEKVFLECVQDMDHENMFWYRQDPGLGLRLIYFSYDVKMKEKGDIPEGYSVSREKKERFSLILESASTNQTSMYLCASSLGRPLSYEQYFGPGTRLTVT.

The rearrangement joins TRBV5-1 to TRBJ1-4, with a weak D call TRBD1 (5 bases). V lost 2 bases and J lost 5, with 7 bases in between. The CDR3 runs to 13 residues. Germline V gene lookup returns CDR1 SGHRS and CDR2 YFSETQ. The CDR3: CASSLQDNEKLFF. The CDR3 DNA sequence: TGCGCCAGCAGCTTACAGGACAATGAAAAACTGTTTTTT.